This T cell receptor beta chain was recovered during a study of T cell repertoires and HLA-DP antigens. Data came from immunoSEQ multiplex PCR; TCRdb stores just in-frame clones and leaves some out. This table holds about 120,000 clones, about 92% found once. To note about this clone: Its antigen is currently unknown.

This sequence originates from a woman under 30 in good health and CMV-seronegative. Material for sequencing was CD4+ T cells from PBMCs.

DNA of the CDR3: TGTGTTGCGGAGGGATCCTACAATGAGCAGTTCTTC. Translated: CVAEGSYNEQFF. The V and J genes are TRBV6-5 and TRBJ2-1; TRBD2 might be the D (6 bases). Germline loops: CDR1 MNHEY, CDR2 SVGAGI. This CDR3 region has 12 residues.